A single sample is the source of the 7 T cell receptor beta chains below, sequenced in a study of vaccination effects on CD4 cells after COVID-19. No cognate antigen is known for these TCRs. Investigators separated out CD4+ T cells once about eleven days of culture had passed. Each person got two doses of an mRNA SARS-CoV-2 vaccine, BNT162b2 or mRNA-1273. Profiling relied on immunoSEQ multiplex PCR, and the TCRdb table lists in-frame clones only, not all of them. The sample consists of about 57,000 clones, under 85% of them appearing once. This specimen consisted of CD4+ T cells from PBMCs cultured without peptide, obtained after COVID-19 vaccination. These receptors originate from a human donor who received a COVID-19 vaccine.

The chain joins TRBV19 to TRBJ1-5, with 8 bases that match TRBD1. V gave up 5 bases and J gave up 6 bases; unmatched junction bases: 9. There are 15 residues in the CDR3. Germline-derived CDR1 and CDR2 are LNHDA and SQIVND (reference sequence). Here the CDR3 reads CASSLTDRVSQPQHF. Written as DNA, the CDR3 is TGTGCCAGTAGTTTGACGGACAGGGTGTCTCAGCCCCAGCATTTT.

The chain employs TRBV7-9 and TRBJ1-2; TRBD1 matches 7 bases. The CDR3 length is 16 residues. Losses at the gene ends were 5 bases for V and 8 bases for J; bases not matched to a gene: 17. Germline loops: CDR1 SEHNR, CDR2 FQNEAQ (reference sequence). CDR3 residues: CASSPSTGQGDEGYTF. The CDR3 nucleotides read TGTGCCAGCAGCCCCTCGACAGGGCAGGGCGATGAGGGCTACACCTTC.

The V gene is TRBV6-5, the J gene TRBJ2-5; 8 bases line up with TRBD1. Germline V gene sequence: CDR1 MNHEY, CDR2 SVGAGI. The CDR3 spans 13 residues. V was pared by 6 bases and J by 5 bases, with 5 bases of the junction left unmatched. CDR3 DNA: TGTGCCAGCAGACGACAGGGGATCGAGACCCAGTACTTC. Translated, it gives CASRRQGIETQYF.

This clone has a handful of counts. This chain joins TRBV5-1 and TRBJ2-6; the D gene is possibly TRBD1 (5 bases). The ends were cut back, 3 bases at V and 0 bases at J, with 10 bases in the middle. CDR1 and CDR2 (germline): SGHRS, YFSETQ. The CDR3 runs to 16 residues. This CDR3 reads CASSWSTVSGANVLTF. The CDR3 DNA is TGCGCCAGCAGCTGGTCGACAGTCTCTGGGGCCAACGTCCTGACTTTC.

The chain couples TRBV29-1 to TRBJ1-2, with 8 bases aligning to TRBD1. After removal of 6 bases from V and 4 bases from J, the junction contained 4 bases not matched to a gene. This CDR3 contains 12 residues. Germline loops: CDR1 SQVTM, CDR2 ANQGSEA. CDR3 protein: CSVDQGAYGYTF. The CDR3 DNA sequence: TGCAGCGTGGACCAGGGGGCCTATGGCTACACCTTC.

This clone has only a few counts. The chain combines TRBV5-4 with TRBJ2-7; D remains ambiguous. Germline assignment: CDR1 SGHNT and CDR2 YYREEE (reference sequence). The CDR3 spans 14 residues. Trimming pared 0 bases from V and 3 bases from J, leaving 10 bases between. CDR3 sequence (DNA): TGTGCCAGCAGCTTGGAGCGTTCCTTCTACGAGCAGTACTTC. Translation: CASSLERSFYEQYF.

The V call is TRBV18, the J call TRBJ1-2; 7 bases line up with TRBD1. The germline gives CDR1 KGHSH, CDR2 LQKENI. The CDR3 totals 15 residues. The ends lost 3 bases at V and 4 bases at J; junction bases unmatched: 8. This chain's CDR3 is CASSPKGAVPYGYTF. The CDR3 bases are TGTGCCAGCTCACCTAAGGGGGCAGTTCCCTATGGCTACACCTTC.